Below, one T cell receptor beta chain is given with its context. It lacks a known antigen. The sample holds no much larger clone one base away, and base qualities are not on file. The data derive from a study of control samples from healthy donors and cancer patients (TCRdb year 2020). The junction shows trimming of 4 bases on V and 4 bases on J, and the gene matches do not reach 6 bases of it. The CDR3 covers 17 residues, taking in both the cysteine and the phenylalanine. This entry keeps only the CDR3 DNA: 51 bases, framed from base 1. For CDR1 and CDR2, the germline V gene (reference sequence) lists LGHDT and YNNKEL. The library was made by the immunoSEQ multiplex PCR assay. TCRdb carries this immuneACCESS record with in-frame sequences only. Its versions omit some clonotypes, under half of them owing to an unresolved V gene in the studies checked, with the rest unexplained. Counted in this sample were about 410,000 clones; more than 80% of them appeared once. 5.5% to 8% of the sample lies in the top ten.

The sample consisted of PBMCs. Rearrangement joined TRBV3-1 (or the pseudogene TRBV3-2) to TRBJ2-5, with 16 bases aligning to TRBD2. The receptor was isolated from a man aged 35 to 55 with head and neck cancer. The CDR3 protein is CASSLGTSGRGGETQYF. The DNA is as follows: TGTGCCAGCAGCCTGGGGACTAGCGGGAGGGGTGGAGAGACCCAGTACTTC.